This T cell receptor beta chain was recovered during a study of T cell responses to AZD1222 COVID-19 vaccine (dated by TCRdb to about 2021). Describing the broader study: A total of about 250 trial participants underwent TCR sequencing, of whom 207 had received two doses of AZD1222 and 26 had received two doses of the MenACWY control vaccine. Trial participants were enrolled by age into 18-55, 56-69 and 70-plus year subgroups, with about 150, 27 and 61 TCR-sequenced participants respectively.

In regard to this clone: Its antigen specificity is not known. The input lacks base qualities; no much larger clone sits a single base away.

Points the paper makes about the study in general: In the small 56-69-year group, the increase in depth fell short of significance, most likely because of low power. Spike-specific TCR breadth and depth rose significantly after two AZD1222 doses compared with day 0 and with MenACWY recipients. Nearly half of unique spike-specific TCRs reportedly recognized epitopes outside regions mutated in the B.1.351 and B.1.1.7 variants. Most participants were white British and females outnumbered males, and the authors suggested that clonal diversity may have been underestimated. Because no day 14 peak-response samples were available, the repertoires could be characterized only after the peak T cell response. The vaccine-associated CD4 TCRs covered the entire spike protein, and the dominant responses fell in regions 160-218 and 743-854. Conclusions about previously exposed vaccinees were limited because only six or seven AZD1222 recipients were SARS-CoV-2 seropositive at baseline.

The CDR3 regions of human TCRbeta chains were subjected to immunosequencing. The authors' analysis ran thus. Repertoire TCRs were matched against a reference library of SARS-CoV-2-specific TCRs generated with the MIRA antigen-specificity platform. Breadth was defined as the fraction of unique TCRs that were SARS-CoV-2-associated, and depth was defined as the fraction of total T cells that were SARS-CoV-2-associated. Using the MIRA data, every spike-specific TCR was mapped to the spike region that the TCR reacted to and assigned to either a CD4 or a CD8 class. Log10-transformed breadth and depth values were compared by one-way ANOVA with Sidak's multiple comparisons tests. The table comes from immuneACCESS by way of TCRdb, which keeps in-frame sequences with V and J called. Part of the clones is missing from these tables; in studies checked, under half for an unresolved V gene and the rest for unknown reasons. That table gives V, J and clone size, and the DNA gave D and trimming. Within this sample are approximately 100,000 clones, with 90% of them counted one time only. The ten largest account for roughly 8% of the sample.

This specimen's time point label, per the study, means: about 28 days (+/-7) after the second vaccine dose. AZD1222 recipients whose second dose came at about 4 weeks and those whose second dose came at about 12 weeks were combined into one group, since spike-specific TCR depth and breadth did not differ between the two schedules. Vaccinee samples came from UK trials COV001 and COV002, including a single-blind randomized controlled phase 2/3 trial of AZD1222 (ChAdOx1 nCoV-19) in healthy adults. Trial participant PBMC samples were collected at day 0 and day 28 after the second dose for TCRbeta chain sequencing. The sequence derives from an adult who received the AZD1222 COVID-19 vaccine. The sequenced sample was peripheral blood, obtained 28 days after the second AZD1222 dose.

The CDR3 loop reads CASSSSGGGYGYTF. The bases read TGTGCCAGCAGCTCTTCAGGGGGAGGCTATGGCTACACCTTC. This chain is built from TRBV6-2 or TRBV6-3 and TRBJ1-2; 7 bases in the junction line up with TRBD1. The CDR3 starts with the cysteine, ends with the phenylalanine, and has 14 residues. The entry retains the CDR3 DNA only, 42 bases that are in frame from base 1. Sequences MNHEY (CDR1) and SVGEGT (CDR2) are obtained from the germline V gene. Ends trimmed: V by 6 bases, J by 4 bases; bases unmatched to a gene: 8.